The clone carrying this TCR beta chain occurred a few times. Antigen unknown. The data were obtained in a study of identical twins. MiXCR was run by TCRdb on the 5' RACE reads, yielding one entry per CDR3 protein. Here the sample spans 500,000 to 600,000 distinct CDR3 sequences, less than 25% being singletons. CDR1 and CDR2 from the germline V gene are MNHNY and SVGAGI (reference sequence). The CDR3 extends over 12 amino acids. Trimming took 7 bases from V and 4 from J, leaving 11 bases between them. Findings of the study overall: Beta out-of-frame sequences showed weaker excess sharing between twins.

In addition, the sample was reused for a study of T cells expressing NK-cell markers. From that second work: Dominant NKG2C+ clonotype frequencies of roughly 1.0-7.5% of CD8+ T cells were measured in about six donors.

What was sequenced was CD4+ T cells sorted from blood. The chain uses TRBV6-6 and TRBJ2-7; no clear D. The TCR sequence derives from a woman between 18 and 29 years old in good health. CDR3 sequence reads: CASKGSSYEQYF. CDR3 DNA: TGTGCCAGCAAGGGCAGCTCGTACGAGCAGTACTTC.